Listed below are T cell receptor beta chains from one sample, sequenced in a study of cytomegalovirus exposure and HLA in healthy donors. Some clones are missing from TCRdb's copy, which holds only in-frame ones; the method was immunoSEQ multiplex PCR. The data contain some 180,000 clones, 75% to 85% of them singletons. Sequenced sample: PBMCs. The receptors here all came from a girl aged 2 to 9 in good health and CMV-seropositive. CDR3s include the opening cysteine and the closing phenylalanine or tryptophan. The D gene is left open where the match is weak. Clone size is stated in some rows and not others, as once, few, many or a class when expanded.

NA,NA,TRBV4-1,TRBJ2-7,TGCGCCAGCAGCCAAGGAGGCCTAACTCCTAACGAGCAGTACTTC,CASSQGGLTPNEQYF
NA,TRBD2,TRBV10-3,TRBJ2-3,TGTGCCACCCACAGGAGCGGGAGTACAGATACGCAGTATTTT,CATHRSGSTDTQYF
NA,TRBD1,TRBV7-6,TRBJ1-2,TGTGCCAGCAGCCCTCCCGGGACAGGAGTTGGTGGCTACACCTTC,CASSPPGTGVGGYTF
NA,NA,TRBV2,TRBJ1-2,TGTGCCAGCCTCAGGTCTCCCACCTGTGGCTACACCTTC,CASLRSPTCGYTF
NA,NA,TRBV19,TRBJ2-3,TGTGCCAGTAGTCATAGGGGGGATACGCAGTATTTT,CASSHRGDTQYF
NA,NA,TRBV2,TRBJ2-5,TGTGCCAGCAGGGAACCCCGGGACAAGGAAGAGACCCAGTACTTC,CASREPRDKEETQYF
NA,NA,TRBV7-7,TRBJ2-2,TGTGCCAGCAGCTTAGCGGGGGCGCCGGGGGAGCTGTTTTTT,CASSLAGAPGELFF
NA,TRBD1,TRBV14,TRBJ1-1,TGTGCCAGCAGCCGCCGGGACAGGCCCACCCTTATGAACACTGAAGCTTTCTTT,CASSRRDRPTLMNTEAFF
NA,TRBD1,TRBV5-1,TRBJ1-4,TGCGCCAGCAGCTTTGGAGGGACAGCAACTAATGAAAAACTGTTTTTT,CASSFGGTATNEKLFF
once,NA,TRBV28,TRBJ1-1,TGTGCCAGCAGGCCAATGACGGGTTACGCTGAAGCTTTCTTT,CASRPMTGYAEAFF
NA,TRBD1,TRBV5-4,TRBJ1-4,TGTGCCAGCAGCCTGGTAGGGGGCGGTGAAAAACTGTTTTTT,CASSLVGGGEKLFF
NA,NA,TRBV27,TRBJ2-2,TGTGCCAGCAGTTCACTCGCCACGAACACCGGGGAGCTGTTTTTT,CASSSLATNTGELFF
NA,TRBD1,TRBV12-5,TRBJ1-5,TGTGCTAGTGGACTAGGACAGGCTTATCAGCCCCAGCATTTT,CASGLGQAYQPQHF
NA,NA,TRBV25-1,TRBJ1-3,TGTGCCAGCAGTGATGCAGGGGCTGGAAACACCATATATTTT,CASSDAGAGNTIYF
NA,NA,TRBV4-1,TRBJ1-5,TGCGCCAGCAGCCAAGCACCGTCGGGGGTCAAGCAGCCCCAGCATTTT,CASSQAPSGVKQPQHF
NA,TRBD1,TRBV2,TRBJ2-3,TGTGCCAGCAGTAGACAGGGCAGCACAGATACGCAGTATTTT,CASSRQGSTDTQYF
NA,NA,TRBV2,TRBJ2-7,TGTGCCAGCAGTATGGGCCCTTGGGAGCAGTACTTC,CASSMGPWEQYF
NA,TRBD2,TRBV5-1,TRBJ2-1,TGCGCCAGCAGCTTGGGACTAGCGAACAACAATGAGCAGTTCTTC,CASSLGLANNNEQFF
once,TRBD2,TRBV7-3,TRBJ2-1,TGTGCCAGCAGCTCCCCACTAGCGGGAGGTTCCTACAATGGGCAGTTCTTC,CASSSPLAGGSYNGQFF
NA,TRBD2,TRBV5-4,TRBJ2-3,TGTGCCAGCAGGGCGGGAGCCGCTGAGGATTTT,CASRAGAAEDF